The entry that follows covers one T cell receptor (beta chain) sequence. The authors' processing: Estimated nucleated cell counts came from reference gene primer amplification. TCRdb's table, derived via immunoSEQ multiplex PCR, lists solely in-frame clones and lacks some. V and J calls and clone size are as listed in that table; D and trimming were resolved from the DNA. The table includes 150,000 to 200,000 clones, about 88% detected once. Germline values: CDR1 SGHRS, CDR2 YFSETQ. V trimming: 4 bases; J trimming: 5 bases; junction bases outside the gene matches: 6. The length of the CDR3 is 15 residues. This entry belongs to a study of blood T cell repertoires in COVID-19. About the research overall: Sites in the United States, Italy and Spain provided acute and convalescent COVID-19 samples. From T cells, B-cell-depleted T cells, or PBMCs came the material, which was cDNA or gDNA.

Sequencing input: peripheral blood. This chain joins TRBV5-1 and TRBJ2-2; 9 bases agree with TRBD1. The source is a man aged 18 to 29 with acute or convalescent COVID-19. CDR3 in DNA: TGCGCCAGCAGCCCAAACAGGGGGCAGACCGGGGAGCTGTTTTTT. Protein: CASSPNRGQTGELFF.